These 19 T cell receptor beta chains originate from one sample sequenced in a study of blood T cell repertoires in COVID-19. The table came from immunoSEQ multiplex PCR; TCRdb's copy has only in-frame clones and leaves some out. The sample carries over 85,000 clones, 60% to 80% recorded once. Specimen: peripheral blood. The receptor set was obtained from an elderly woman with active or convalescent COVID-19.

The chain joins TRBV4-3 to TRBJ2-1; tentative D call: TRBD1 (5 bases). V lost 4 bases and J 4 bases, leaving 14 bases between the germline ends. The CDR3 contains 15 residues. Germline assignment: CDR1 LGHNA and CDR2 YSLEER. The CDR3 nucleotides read TGCGCCAGCAGCCCGCAGGGAATCGGGTACAATGAGCAGTTCTTC. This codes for CASSPQGIGYNEQFF.

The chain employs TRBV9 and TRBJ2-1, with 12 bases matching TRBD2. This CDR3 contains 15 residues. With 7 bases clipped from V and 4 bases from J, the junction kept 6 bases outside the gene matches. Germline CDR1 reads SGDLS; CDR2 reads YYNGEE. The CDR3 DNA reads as TGTGCCAGCGCAAGGGGACTAGCGGGTTACAATGAGCAGTTCTTC. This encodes CASARGLAGYNEQFF.

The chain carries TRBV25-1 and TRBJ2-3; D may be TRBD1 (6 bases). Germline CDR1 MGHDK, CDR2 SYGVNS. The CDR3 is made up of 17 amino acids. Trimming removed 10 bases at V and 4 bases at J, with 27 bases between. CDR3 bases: TGTGCCACCGCAGGATTCTTGGACAGAGTGGCCCCAGATACGCAGTATTTT. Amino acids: CATAGFLDRVAPDTQYF.

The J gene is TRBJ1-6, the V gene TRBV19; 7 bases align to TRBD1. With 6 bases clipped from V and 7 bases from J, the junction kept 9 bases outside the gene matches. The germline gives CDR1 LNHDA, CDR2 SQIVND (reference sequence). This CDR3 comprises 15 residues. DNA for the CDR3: TGTGCCAGTAGGCCCCCCGGGACAGAGAATTCACCCCTCCACTTT. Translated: CASRPPGTENSPLHF.

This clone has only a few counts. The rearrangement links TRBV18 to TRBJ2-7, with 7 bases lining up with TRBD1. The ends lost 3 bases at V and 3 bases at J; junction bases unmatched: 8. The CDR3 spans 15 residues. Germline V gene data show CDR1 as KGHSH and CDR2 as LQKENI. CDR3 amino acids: CASSPWTGEDYEQYF. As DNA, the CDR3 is TGTGCCAGCTCACCTTGGACAGGCGAAGACTACGAGCAGTACTTC.

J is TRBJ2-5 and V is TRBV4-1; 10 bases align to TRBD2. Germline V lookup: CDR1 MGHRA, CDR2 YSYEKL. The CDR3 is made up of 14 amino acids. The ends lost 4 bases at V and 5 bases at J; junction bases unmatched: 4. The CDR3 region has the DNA TGCGCCAGCAGCCCGGGACTAGCGATTGAGACCCAGTACTTC. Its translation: CASSPGLAIETQYF.

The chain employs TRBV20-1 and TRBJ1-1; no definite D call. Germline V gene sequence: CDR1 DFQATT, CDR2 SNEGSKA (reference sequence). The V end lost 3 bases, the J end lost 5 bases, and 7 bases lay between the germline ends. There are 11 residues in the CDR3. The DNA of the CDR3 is TGCAGTGCTAGTCGTACTACTGAAGCTTTCTTT. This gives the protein CSASRTTEAFF.

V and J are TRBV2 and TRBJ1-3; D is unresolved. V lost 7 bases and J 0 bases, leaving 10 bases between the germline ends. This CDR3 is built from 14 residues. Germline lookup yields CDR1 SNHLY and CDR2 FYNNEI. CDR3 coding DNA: TGTGCCAGCAATAAAGAGATCTCTGGAAACACCATATATTTT. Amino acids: CASNKEISGNTIYF.

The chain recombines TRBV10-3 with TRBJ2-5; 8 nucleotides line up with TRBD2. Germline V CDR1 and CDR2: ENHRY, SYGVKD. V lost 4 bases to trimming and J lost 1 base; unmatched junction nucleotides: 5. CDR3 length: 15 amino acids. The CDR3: CAISVRAGAQETQYF. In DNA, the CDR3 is TGTGCCATCAGTGTCCGAGCGGGAGCCCAAGAGACCCAGTACTTC.

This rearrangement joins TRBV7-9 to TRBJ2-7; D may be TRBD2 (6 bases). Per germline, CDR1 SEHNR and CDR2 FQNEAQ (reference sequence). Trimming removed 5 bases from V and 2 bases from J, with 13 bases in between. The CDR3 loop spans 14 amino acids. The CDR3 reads CASSPGLPAYEQYF. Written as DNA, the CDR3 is TGTGCCAGCAGCCCGGGACTTCCAGCCTACGAGCAGTACTTC. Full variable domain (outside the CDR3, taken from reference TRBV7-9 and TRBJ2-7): DTGVSQNPRHKITKRGQNVTFRCDPISEHNRLYWYRQTLGQGPEFLTYFQNEAQLEKSRLLSDRFSAERPKGSFSTLEIQRTEQGDSAMYLCASSPGLPAYEQYFGPGTRLTVT.

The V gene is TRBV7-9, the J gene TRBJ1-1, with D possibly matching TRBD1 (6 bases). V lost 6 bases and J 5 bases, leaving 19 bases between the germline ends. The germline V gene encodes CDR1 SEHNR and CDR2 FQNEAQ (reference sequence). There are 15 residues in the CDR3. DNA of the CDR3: TGTGCCAGCAGATCAGCTGCGAAGGGGGGGACTGAAGCTTTCTTT. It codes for CASRSAAKGGTEAFF.

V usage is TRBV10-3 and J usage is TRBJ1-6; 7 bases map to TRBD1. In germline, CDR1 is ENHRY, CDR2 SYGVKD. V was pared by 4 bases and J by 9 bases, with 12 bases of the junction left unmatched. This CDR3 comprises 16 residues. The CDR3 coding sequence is TGTGCCATCAGTGCGGGACGGACAGGTTCAGGTTCACCCCTCCACTTT. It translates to CAISAGRTGSGSPLHF.

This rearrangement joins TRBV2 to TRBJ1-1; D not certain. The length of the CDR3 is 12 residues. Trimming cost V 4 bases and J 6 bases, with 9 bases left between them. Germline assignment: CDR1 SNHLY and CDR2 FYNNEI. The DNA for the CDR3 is TGTGCCAGCAGTGTACTCGGGGCTGAAGCTTTCTTT. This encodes CASSVLGAEAFF.

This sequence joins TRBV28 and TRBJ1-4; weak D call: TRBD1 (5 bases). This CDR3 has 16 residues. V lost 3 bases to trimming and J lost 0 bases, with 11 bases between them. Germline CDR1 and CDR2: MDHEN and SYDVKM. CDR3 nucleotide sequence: TGTGCCAGCAGTTTTAACAGGAAAGCAACTAATGAAAAACTGTTTTTT. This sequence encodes CASSFNRKATNEKLFF.

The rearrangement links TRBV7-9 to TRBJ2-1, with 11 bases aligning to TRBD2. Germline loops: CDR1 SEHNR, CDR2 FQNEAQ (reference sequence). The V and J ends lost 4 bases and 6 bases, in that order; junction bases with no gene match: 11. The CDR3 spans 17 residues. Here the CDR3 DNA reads TGTGCCAGCAGCTCCGACGTGGGACTAGCGGATTTCAATGAGCAGTTCTTC. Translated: CASSSDVGLADFNEQFF.

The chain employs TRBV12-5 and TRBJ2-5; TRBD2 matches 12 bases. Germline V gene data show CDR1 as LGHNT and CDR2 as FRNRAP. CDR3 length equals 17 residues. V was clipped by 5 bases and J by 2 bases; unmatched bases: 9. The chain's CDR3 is CASGKKRTSGAQETQYF. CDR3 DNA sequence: TGTGCTAGTGGTAAGAAACGGACTAGCGGGGCACAAGAGACCCAGTACTTC. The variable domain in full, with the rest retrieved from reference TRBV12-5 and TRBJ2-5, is DARVTQTPRHKVTEMGQEVTMRCQPILGHNTVFWYRQTMMQGLELLAYFRNRAPLDDSGMPKDRFSAEMPDATLATLKIQPSEPRDSAVYFCASGKKRTSGAQETQYFGPGTRLLVL.

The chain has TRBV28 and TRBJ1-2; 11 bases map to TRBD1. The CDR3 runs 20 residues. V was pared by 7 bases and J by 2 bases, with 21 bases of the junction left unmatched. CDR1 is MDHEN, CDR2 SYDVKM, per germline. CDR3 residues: CASTPSLVRDRGSSNYGYTF. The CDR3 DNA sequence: TGTGCCAGCACCCCTTCGCTGGTGCGGGACAGGGGGTCGAGCAACTATGGCTACACCTTC.

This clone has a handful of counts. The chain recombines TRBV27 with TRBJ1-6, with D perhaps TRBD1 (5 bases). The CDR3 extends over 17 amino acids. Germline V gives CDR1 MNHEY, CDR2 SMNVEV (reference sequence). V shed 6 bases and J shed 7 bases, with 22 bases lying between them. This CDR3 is CASSLMAPGRVNSPLHF. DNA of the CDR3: TGTGCCAGCAGCCTTATGGCCCCCGGCAGGGTAAATTCACCCCTCCACTTT.

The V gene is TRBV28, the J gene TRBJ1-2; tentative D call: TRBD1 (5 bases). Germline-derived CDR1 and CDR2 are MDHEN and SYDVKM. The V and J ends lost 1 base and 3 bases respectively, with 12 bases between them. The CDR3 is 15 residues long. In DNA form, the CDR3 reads TGTGCCAGCAGTTTATCGGGGGTCTCGGACTATGGCTACACCTTC. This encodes CASSLSGVSDYGYTF.